This entry is about one T cell receptor beta chain. V gave up 0 bases and J gave up 5 bases, with 5 bases separating them. The CDR3 runs to 12 residues. CDR1 is SGHDT and CDR2 is YYEEEE in the germline V gene. This specimen comes from a study of CD8+ T cells in alopecia areata. RNA was isolated and reverse transcribed to cDNA, the sequencing template. Clones were read by immunoSEQ multiplex PCR, and TCRdb kept only the in-frame ones, dropping some. The sample shows about 200,000 clones, just over 55% of them seen only once. Input material: CD8+ T cells sorted from blood. The sequence was collected from a human donor in good health. V usage is TRBV5-6 and J usage is TRBJ1-1, with D tentatively TRBD1 (5 bases). CDR3 residues: CASSLGQTEAFF. The CDR3 DNA reads TGTGCCAGCAGCTTGGGACAGACTGAAGCTTTCTTT. Together with reference TRBV5-6 and TRBJ1-1, the CDR3 gives the full variable domain: DAGVTQSPTHLIKTRGQQVTLRCSPKSGHDTVSWYQQALGQGPQFIFQYYEEEERQRGNFPDRFSGHQFPNYSSELNVNALLLGDSALYLCASSLGQTEAFFGQGTRLTVV.